Below, one TCR beta chain is given with its context. This clonotype was counted at least ten times. It has no known antigen specificity. No quality values exist for individual bases; no much larger clone is one base distant. Amplification of TCR beta CDR3 regions was carried out from RNA transcripts. The first round of RT-PCR for the TCR CDR3 was performed with the HTBI primer set and the Qiagen OneStep RT-PCR kit. The libraries were constructed in a second round of multiplex PCR and then size-selected and purified. Libraries were sequenced paired-end with 100 bp reads on an Illumina HiSeq2000. In the paper's pipeline: SOAPnuke was used to process the raw data, throwing out any read that contained adapters or uncalled bases, had a mean Phred below 15, or lacked an exact constant-primer or identifier match. COPE v1.2.5 was used to merge high-quality paired reads, and clonotypes were defined as unique nucleotide sequences. MiTCR v1.1 was used to align clonotypes to the IMGT TRBV, TRBD and TRBJ reference segments. The analysis included only V-J combinations with a frequency above 0.0001, which together covered roughly 99% of the repertoires. A TCS score was defined as the ratio between F50 (clonal expansion) and ExV (chaos), using BLOSUM62-based TCRdist between CDR3 peptides within each V-J. Welch's t-statistics and random forest reduced approximately 520 V-J features to roughly 13, which were used in a naive Bayes classifier (R e1071). TCRdb reanalyzed the raw reads on its own, using fastp at Q25 for trimming and MiXCR for clone calling, and kept in-frame beta chains. Duplicate CDR3 protein sequences are folded into a single record with the most common DNA and genes. Here the V and J calls rest on TCRdb's processing, not on the authors' analysis. The sample includes over 200,000 distinct CDR3 sequences, with roughly 18% observed a single time. The top ten clones comprise approximately 50% of the sample.

The V and J ends are trimmed by 1 base and 8 bases, leaving 18 bases between them. Sequences DFQATT (CDR1) and SNEGSKA (CDR2) are obtained from the germline V gene (reference sequence). There are 15 amino acids in the CDR3, from cysteine to phenylalanine inclusive. The kept DNA is CDR3 alone, 45 bases in frame from the first base. A patient counted as having stable Graves' hyperthyroidism if no progression to ophthalmopathy occurred over 18 months of follow-up. Hyperthyroidism patients were aged 18 to 65 years and newly diagnosed, with disease duration of less than 2 months. Any patient with an uncontrolled infection, another autoimmune disease, pregnancy or lactation was excluded. Diagnoses relied on clinical symptoms, serum thyroxine and TRAb, thyroid ultrasound and orbital computed tomography. PBMCs were isolated from 7.5 to 10 ml of fresh peripheral blood by Ficoll-Paque density gradient centrifugation. Trizol reagent was used to extract total RNA, and RNA quality was then checked on an Agilent 2100 Bioanalyzer.

The sample originates from a study of T cells in Graves' hyperthyroidism and ophthalmopathy (dated by TCRdb to the late 2010s). A note on the overall study: Peripheral blood samples were taken at the time of initial diagnosis, prior to any treatment. Prospective prediction of ophthalmopathy was tested in an independent validation cohort of some 20 hyperthyroidism patients and 17 patients who later progressed to ophthalmopathy. Following sampling, methimazole starting at 30 mg daily was given to hyperthyroidism patients, and high-dose intravenous methylprednisolone was given to ophthalmopathy patients. The paper reports TCR Vbeta CDR3 sequencing of approximately 140 peripheral blood samples: 43 ophthalmopathy, 75 to 80 hyperthyroidism and 17 progressor patients. To identify distinguishing TCR V-J signatures, a discovery cohort of around 98 patients was used, comprising roughly 45 with Graves' ophthalmopathy and under 60 with stable Graves' hyperthyroidism. The 95 to 100 discovery patients were randomly divided into training and test sets at a 7:3 ratio. The study also compared thyroid tissue and blood T-cell repertoires from about six Graves' hyperthyroidism patients. The paper as a whole reports these results and caveats: Ophthalmopathy was separated from stable hyperthyroidism by a 13 V-J signature model, with just over 85% sensitivity and 81% to 82% specificity obtained in cross-validation and 80%/75% obtained in testing. In validation, the model predicted progression to ophthalmopathy with about 71% sensitivity and around 72% specificity, a median of about six months before onset. Most expanded thyroid clonotypes (frequency above 0.001) were also detected in blood, suggesting blood repertoires may reflect thyroid immune responses. Sample size was not statistically predetermined, and investigators were not blinded to group allocation.

Sequencing was carried out using blood. This clonotype was obtained from a man aged 50-59 years with Graves' hyperthyroidism. This chain is built from TRBV20-1 and TRBJ2-1, with the identity of the D gene unclear. The bases are TGCAGTGCTAGAGTACCAATCCGGGCCCGCTATGAGCAGTTCTTC. The resulting protein is CSARVPIRARYEQFF.